The 13 T cell receptor beta chains in this list originate from one sample, sequenced in a study of Graves' ophthalmopathy and Graves' hyperthyroidism. Investigators amplified TCR beta CDR3 regions from RNA transcripts. An opening RT-PCR round employed HTBI primers and preceded a second-round multiplex PCR. TCRdb processed the multiplex PCR reads anew with MiXCR; each CDR3 protein has one entry. The sample has around 1,200,000 distinct CDR3 sequences, around a third seen once. The sample comprised peripheral blood or thyroid tissue (not recorded which). These receptors originate from an adult man with Graves' hyperthyroidism.

This clonotype was seen repeatedly, ten times or more. The V call is TRBV5-1, the J call TRBJ1-6; 7 bases agree with TRBD1. The germline V gene has CDR1 SGHRS and CDR2 YFSETQ. The trim removed 6 bases at V and 5 bases at J, leaving 5 bases unmatched. The CDR3 covers 14 residues. CDR3 residues: CASMTGSNNSPLHF. In DNA, the CDR3 is TGCGCCAGCATGACAGGGAGTAATAATTCACCCCTCCACTTT.

The CDR3 DNA reads TGTGCCAGCAGCCCCCGTTCGAGGGAAGAGACCCAGCATTTT. Encoded protein: CASSPRSREETQHF. The J gene is TRBJ1-5, the V gene TRBV9; D ambiguous. The CDR3 runs 14 residues. V was pared by 4 bases and J by 11 bases, with 19 bases between. From germline, CDR1 is SGDLS and CDR2 YYNGEE. Full variable domain (rest looked up from reference TRBV9 and TRBJ1-5): DSGVTQTPKHLITATGQRVTLRCSPRSGDLSVYWYQQSLDQGLQFLIQYYNGEERAKGNILERFSAQQFPDLHSELNLSSLELGDSALYFCASSPRSREETQHFGDGTRLSIL.

This clonotype was observed a few times. The chain's CDR3 is CACGGGAVGELFF. Written as DNA, the CDR3 is TGTGCCTGCGGGGGGGGGGCCGTCGGGGAGCTGTTTTTT. The V and J genes are TRBV2 and TRBJ2-2; TRBD2 matches at 9 bases. The CDR3 covers 13 residues. V lost 11 bases to trimming and J lost 7 bases; unmatched junction nucleotides: 8. CDR1 is SNHLY and CDR2 is FYNNEI in the germline V gene.

The rearrangement uses TRBV2 and TRBJ1-5; TRBD1 matches at 7 bases. Germline V gives CDR1 SNHLY, CDR2 FYNNEI. This CDR3 has 18 residues. The junction had 17 bases not matched to a gene; V was cut back by 3 bases and J by 6 bases. DNA of the CDR3: TGTGCCAGCAGTGACAGGGGGGGAACAGGGATCCTGCGTCAGCCCCAGCATTTT. It translates to CASSDRGGTGILRQPQHF.

About this clonotype: One base away lies a much larger clone, so this may be a sequencing read error. J is TRBJ1-4 and V is TRBV7-3, with 7 bases fitting TRBD1. Germline V gene lookup returns CDR1 SGHTA and CDR2 FQGTGA. Germline trimming cut 1 base from V and 7 bases from J; bases unmatched to any gene: 3. This CDR3 spans 14 amino acids. In DNA form, the CDR3 reads TGTGCCAGCAGCTTAAAGACAGGGAGTGAAAAACTGTTTTTT. Translation: CASSLKTGSEKLFF.

The V gene is TRBV4-1, the J gene TRBJ1-5; perhaps TRBD1 as D (5 bases). CDR1 and CDR2 from the germline V gene are MGHRA and YSYEKL. V gave up 4 bases and J gave up 0 bases, with 16 bases separating them. The CDR3 has 17 amino acids. DNA of the CDR3: TGCGCCAGCAGCCGCCTTCCTCCGACAGATAGCAATCAGCCCCAGCATTTT. Translated: CASSRLPPTDSNQPQHF.

The V gene is TRBV14, the J gene TRBJ2-6, with a tentative D call TRBD1 (5 bases). CDR3 length: 9 residues. V was trimmed by 7 bases and J by 19 bases, leaving 11 bases between them. The germline V gene encodes CDR1 SGHDN and CDR2 FVKESK. CDR3 nucleotides: TGTGCCAGCAACCCAGGGCACACTTTC. The encoded protein is CASNPGHTF.

The chain joins TRBV2 to TRBJ1-1, with D perhaps matching TRBD1 (5 bases). The germline V and J ends were trimmed by 4 bases and 11 bases, with 14 bases remaining between them. CDR1 SNHLY and CDR2 FYNNEI come from the germline V gene. The CDR3 extends over 12 amino acids. The CDR3 region has the DNA TGTGCCAGCAGTGGGGATAAGGCAGGGGCTTTCTTT. Encoded protein: CASSGDKAGAFF.

At least ten counts were recorded for this clonotype. The chain recombines TRBV20-1 with TRBJ2-7, with 9 bases aligning to TRBD2. There are 14 residues in the CDR3. Trimming cost V 6 bases and J 7 bases; bases outside gene matches: 13. Germline CDR1 is DFQATT and CDR2 is SNEGSKA (reference sequence). The CDR3 region has the DNA TGCAGTGCGAGCCAGCGGGAGGCCGGGGGGGAGCAGTACTTC. Amino acid sequence: CSASQREAGGEQYF.

CDR3 DNA: TGTGCCAGCAGCACACCGGGACAGCAAAATGAAAAACTGTTTTTT. This encodes CASSTPGQQNEKLFF. The chain joins TRBV7-9 to TRBJ1-4; 7 nucleotides match TRBD1. Germline-derived CDR1 and CDR2 are SEHNR and FQNEAQ (reference sequence). V shed 5 bases, J shed 5 bases, and the junction held 8 bases outside the gene matches. The CDR3 spans 15 residues.

The genes are TRBV4-3 and TRBJ2-2; D gene unclear. This CDR3 is 15 amino acids long. CDR1 is LGHNA, CDR2 YSLEER, per germline. The V end was cut by 0 bases, the J end by 0 bases, with 5 bases between. The CDR3 DNA reads TGCGCCAGCAGCCAAGATACTACGAACACCGGGGAGCTGTTTTTT. Protein: CASSQDTTNTGELFF.

The table lists this clonotype with many counts. V usage is TRBV5-1 and J usage is TRBJ1-6, with 7 bases matching TRBD1. CDR1 is SGHRS and CDR2 is YFSETQ in the germline V gene. Trimming cost V 2 bases and J 7 bases; bases outside gene matches: 6. The CDR3 length is 15 residues. Here the CDR3 DNA reads TGCGCCAGCAGCTTCGGGCAGGGGGAAAATTCACCCCTCCACTTT. As protein: CASSFGQGENSPLHF.

Concerning this clonotype itself: As the CDR3 is not closed by the conserved phenylalanine or tryptophan, this likely results from a read error. The chain links TRBV5-1 to TRBJ2-2; 7 nucleotides match TRBD1. V lost 4 bases and J lost 5; bases outside the gene matches: 8. Per germline, CDR1 SGHRS and CDR2 YFSETQ. CDR3 size: 15 residues. The CDR3 DNA is TGCGCCAGCAGCCACACAGGGGATCGTACCGGGGAGCTGTTTGTT. The encoded protein is CASSHTGDRTGELFV.